The 19 T cell receptor beta chains given below trace back to one sample, sequenced in a study of T cells in Graves' hyperthyroidism and ophthalmopathy. Amplified regions were TCR beta CDR3 sequences from RNA transcripts. When the TCR CDR3 underwent first-round RT-PCR, the HTBI primer set was used. TCRdb re-called the multiplex PCR reads through MiXCR, storing one row per CDR3 protein. The sample has fewer than 650,000 distinct CDR3 sequences, roughly 15% seen once. Input material: blood. The receptors were sampled from a middle-aged woman with Graves' ophthalmopathy.

In this sample, this clonotype turned up many times. This chain uses TRBV12-3 or TRBV12-4 with TRBJ2-2; no clear D. The CDR3 extends over 12 amino acids. V was clipped by 7 bases and J by 6 bases, with 9 bases between them. The CDR3 protein is CASTTVPGELFF. CDR3 nucleotides: TGTGCCAGCACTACCGTCCCCGGGGAGCTGTTTTTT.

At least ten counts were recorded for this clonotype. The chain employs TRBV11-2 and TRBJ2-5; D is perhaps TRBD2 (5 bases). CDR3 size: 13 residues. The germline CDR1 and CDR2 sequences are SGHAT and FQNNGV. Trimming shortened V by 3 bases and J by 4 bases, and 9 bases separated the two germline ends. The CDR3 nucleotides read TGTGCCAGCAGCTTCAACAGCGGAGAGACCCAGTACTTC. This encodes CASSFNSGETQYF. Combining the CDR3 with reference TRBV11-2 and TRBJ2-5 gives the whole variable domain EAGVAQSPRYKIIEKRQSVAFWCNPISGHATLYWYQQILGQGPKLLIQFQNNGVVDDSQLPKDRFSAERLKGVDSTLKIQPAKLEDSAVYLCASSFNSGETQYFGPGTRLLVL.

This clonotype occurred many times. V and J are TRBV6-5 and TRBJ2-7; tentative D call: TRBD1 (5 bases). Germline lookup yields CDR1 MNHEY and CDR2 SVGAGI. The CDR3 has 14 residues. V shed 0 bases and J shed 5 bases, with 11 bases lying between them. The DNA of the CDR3 is TGTGCCAGCAGTTACTCGAGACAGAACCACGAGCAGTACTTC. It specifies CASSYSRQNHEQYF.

V usage is TRBV5-5 and J usage is TRBJ2-2, with D perhaps matching TRBD1 (6 bases). The germline CDR1 and CDR2 sequences are SGHKS and YYEKEE (reference sequence). Trimming left V 3 bases short and J 6 bases short, with 9 bases between. The CDR3 is 13 residues long. The CDR3 coding sequence is TGTGCCAGCAGCTCAGGACAGTCCGGGGAGCTGTTTTTT. As protein: CASSSGQSGELFF.

The sample holds many counts of this clonotype. CDR3 sequence (DNA): TGTGCCAGCAGTTACGGGCCGGGGGGCTCCTACGAGCAGTACTTC. This gives the protein CASSYGPGGSYEQYF. The V gene is TRBV6-2 or TRBV6-3, the J gene TRBJ2-7; TRBD2 matches 7 bases. The CDR3 spans 15 residues. J lost 0 bases, V lost 2 bases, and 4 bases had no gene match. Germline V gene lookup returns CDR1 MNHEY and CDR2 SVGEGT.

As to this clonotype: A single base separates this from a much larger clone, so it may be a read error. This chain links TRBV11-2 with TRBJ2-1, with a tentative D call TRBD2 (6 bases). This CDR3 has 15 residues. Per the germline V gene, CDR1 is SGHAT and CDR2 is FQNNGV. The V gene lost 5 bases and the J gene lost 0 bases, with 11 bases spanning the gap. CDR3 nucleotides: TGTGCCAGCAGCGGGGACTTTAGCTCCTACAATGAGCAGTTCTTC. It yields the protein CASSGDFSSYNEQFF.

This clonotype was seen at least ten times. This chain uses TRBV19 with TRBJ2-7, with D unresolved. The CDR3 consists of 13 residues. Deletions cut 4 bases from V and 6 bases from J, with 13 bases between. Germline values: CDR1 LNHDA, CDR2 SQIVND (reference sequence). The CDR3 is CASSTGILSEQYF. CDR3 DNA: TGTGCCAGTAGTACTGGGATCCTCTCCGAGCAGTACTTC.

This clonotype was detected ten times or more. V is TRBV5-5 and J is TRBJ1-2; D uncertain. V gave up 6 bases and J gave up 4 bases, with 16 bases separating them. The CDR3 is 14 residues long. Germline values: CDR1 SGHKS, CDR2 YYEKEE (reference sequence). This CDR3 is CASTLHGETYGYTF. Written as DNA, the CDR3 is TGTGCCAGCACCTTACACGGAGAGACCTATGGCTACACCTTC. The complete variable domain, with remaining parts taken from reference TRBV5-5 and TRBJ1-2, reads DAGVTQSPTHLIKTRGQQVTLRCSPISGHKSVSWYQQVLGQGPQFIFQYYEKEERGRGNFPDRFSARQFPNYSSELNVNALLLGDSALYLCASTLHGETYGYTFGSGTRLTVV.

This clonotype was seen many times. The chain has TRBV20-1 and TRBJ2-2; a weak D match, TRBD2 (7 bases). The CDR3 runs 13 residues. V lost 6 bases and J 7 bases, leaving 15 bases between the germline ends. From germline, CDR1 is DFQATT and CDR2 SNEGSKA (reference sequence). The CDR3 spells CSARREGVGELFF. Written as DNA, the CDR3 is TGCAGTGCCCGTAGGGAGGGGGTCGGGGAGCTGTTTTTT.

There are many counts of this clonotype. This chain connects TRBV7-3 to TRBJ2-5; D unclear. This CDR3 is 13 amino acids long. V lost 1 base and J 5 bases, leaving 8 bases between the germline ends. CDR1 SGHTA and CDR2 FQGTGA come from the germline V gene. CDR3 DNA: TGTGCCAGCAGCTTAAGTATAAAGGAGACCCAGTACTTC. It yields the protein CASSLSIKETQYF.

This clonotype was recorded many times. The chain links TRBV2 to TRBJ2-5, with D possibly being TRBD2 (7 bases). CDR1 SNHLY and CDR2 FYNNEI come from the germline V gene. With 6 bases removed from V and 4 bases from J, the gap between germline ends came to 18 bases. This CDR3 spans 15 amino acids. CDR3 nucleotides: TGTGCCAGCAGGAGTGTGGGAGGGGGTACAGAGACCCAGTACTTC. Its protein is CASRSVGGGTETQYF.

V gene TRBV25-1 combines with J gene TRBJ1-1; no clear D gene. The CDR3 consists of 14 residues. Deletions cut 6 bases from V and 1 base from J, with 12 bases between. Germline CDR1 and CDR2: MGHDK and SYGVNS. CDR3 nucleotide sequence: TGTGCCAGCAGCCAAGTCCCCAGGAACACTGAAGCTTTCTTT. Residues: CASSQVPRNTEAFF. The complete variable domain, with remaining parts taken from reference TRBV25-1 and TRBJ1-1, reads EADIYQTPRYLVIGTGKKITLECSQTMGHDKMYWYQQDPGMELHLIHYSYGVNSTEKGDLSSESTVSRIRTEHFPLTLESARPSHTSQYLCASSQVPRNTEAFFGQGTRLTVV.

This clonotype was counted many times. This chain connects TRBV20-1 to TRBJ2-3, with unresolved D. This CDR3 comprises 13 residues. The germline V gene has CDR1 DFQATT and CDR2 SNEGSKA (reference sequence). Trimming shortened V by 4 bases and J by 0 bases, and 8 bases separated the two germline ends. CDR3 nucleotide sequence: TGCAGTGCTATGCGAGGCAGCACAGATACGCAGTATTTT. Protein product: CSAMRGSTDTQYF.

This clonotype was observed at least ten times. As DNA, the CDR3 is TGTGCCAGCAGCATAGACCAGGGGGGGGAGACCCAGTACTTC. It encodes CASSIDQGGETQYF. This chain links TRBV7-2 with TRBJ2-5, with D possibly called TRBD1 or TRBD2 (7 bases each). This CDR3 contains 14 residues. Trimming stripped 5 bases from V and 5 bases from J, with 15 bases between. Germline V CDR1 and CDR2: SGHTA, FQGNSA.

This clonotype has ten or more counts. The gene calls are TRBV12-3 or TRBV12-4 and TRBJ1-2, with D uncertain. CDR3 length equals 12 residues. V lost 4 bases and J lost 7, with 10 bases in between. The CDR3 sequence: CASSSGRGGYTF. The CDR3 region has the DNA TGTGCCAGCAGTTCCGGACGGGGTGGCTACACCTTC.

This sequence joins TRBV30 and TRBJ2-2; TRBD1 matches 7 bases. Germline-derived CDR1 and CDR2 are GTSNPN and SVGIG (reference sequence). The CDR3 has 13 amino acids. DNA for the CDR3: TGTGGGTCCGAGACAGGGATAACCGGGGAGCTGTTTTTT. It specifies CGSETGITGELFF.

This clonotype was seen a handful of times. This sequence may be a read error, since a much larger clone differs from it by one base. The chain has TRBV28 and TRBJ1-5, with D hard to call. CDR1 is MDHEN and CDR2 is SYDVKM in the germline V gene. This CDR3 region has 12 residues. CDR3 protein: CAARGFNQLQHF. CDR3 sequence (DNA): TGTGCCGCCCGTGGGTTCAATCAGCTCCAGCATTTT.

This clonotype has only a few counts. The chain links TRBV2 to TRBJ2-7, with D unresolved. The CDR3 sequence is 13 residues long. Trimming took off 3 bases at V and 5 bases at J, with 11 bases between the two ends. Germline V gives CDR1 SNHLY, CDR2 FYNNEI. In DNA, the CDR3 is TGTGCCAGCAGTGAGGACGGCCCCAACGAGCAGTACTTC. Translating it yields CASSEDGPNEQYF. Complete variable domain (other parts from reference TRBV2 and TRBJ2-7): EPEVTQTPSHQVTQMGQEVILRCVPISNHLYFYWYRQILGQKVEFLVSFYNNEISEKSEIFDDQFSVERPDGSNFTLKIRSTKLEDSAMYFCASSEDGPNEQYFGPGTRLTVT.

This clonotype has only a few counts. J is TRBJ2-7 and V is TRBV2, with D unclear. The germline CDR1 and CDR2 sequences are SNHLY and FYNNEI. The CDR3 runs 13 residues. The V end lost 4 bases, the J end lost 3 bases, and 10 bases lay between the germline ends. The CDR3 here is CASSAERRYEQYF. CDR3 bases: TGTGCCAGCAGTGCCGAGAGACGCTACGAGCAGTACTTC.